The TCR beta chain under discussion was sequenced for a study of blood T cell repertoires in COVID-19. Study-wide context: Samples of COVID-19 (acute and convalescent) were obtained from the United States, Italy and Spain.

Participants, roughly 18 to 90 years old, spanned about two dozen US areas. Assignment of participants to cohorts was predicated upon participant-reported clinical history. The CDR3 consists of 14 residues. The V gene lost 4 bases and the J gene lost 6 bases, with 16 bases spanning the gap. The germline CDR1 and CDR2 sequences are SGHTA and FQGNSA. Original handling: Reference gene primer amplification in the assay estimated nucleated cell counts. Profiling relied on immunoSEQ multiplex PCR, and the TCRdb table lists in-frame clones only, not all of them. The D gene and trimming were derived from the DNA, and the V and J assignments and clone size from that table. Among approximately 200,000 clones listed, 75% to 85% were seen once.

The chain carries TRBV7-2 and TRBJ2-7; D may be TRBD2 (6 bases). This clonotype was sampled from a man aged 35 to 55 who had recovered from COVID-19. The sequencing sample was made of PBMCs or T cells enriched from blood (not recorded which). Written as DNA, the CDR3 is TGTGCCAGCAGCTGGACCGGGACTCCCCCCGAGCAGTACTTC. It encodes CASSWTGTPPEQYF.